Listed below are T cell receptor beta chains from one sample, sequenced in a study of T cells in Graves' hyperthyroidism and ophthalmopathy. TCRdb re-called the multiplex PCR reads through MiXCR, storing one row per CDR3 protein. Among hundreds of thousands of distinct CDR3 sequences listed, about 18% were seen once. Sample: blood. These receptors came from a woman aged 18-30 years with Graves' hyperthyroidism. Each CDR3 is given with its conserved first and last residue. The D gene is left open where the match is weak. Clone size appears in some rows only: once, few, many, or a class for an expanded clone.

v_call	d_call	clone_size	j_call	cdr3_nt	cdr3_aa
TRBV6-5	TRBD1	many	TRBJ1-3	TGTGCCAGCAGCTACGCCGGGACAGGTGGAAACACCATATATTTT	CASSYAGTGGNTIYF
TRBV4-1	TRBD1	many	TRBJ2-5	TGCGCCAGCAGCGACGGGACAGCCCAAGAGACCCAGTACTTC	CASSDGTAQETQYF
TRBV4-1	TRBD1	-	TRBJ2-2	TGCGCCAGCAGCAGAACAGGGGAAGATTGGGCCGGGGAGCTGTTTTTT	CASSRTGEDWAGELFF
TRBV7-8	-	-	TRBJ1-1	TGTGCCAGCTTCAAGGTAGTAGCTGAAGCTTTCTTT	CASFKVVAEAFF
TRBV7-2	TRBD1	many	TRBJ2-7	TGTGCCAGCAGCACCGGGACAGGCAAAGAGCAGTACTTC	CASSTGTGKEQYF
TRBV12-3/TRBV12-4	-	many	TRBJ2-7	TGTGCCAGCAGCTCCGAGTCTTCGGGGGTCGAGCAGTACTTC	CASSSESSGVEQYF
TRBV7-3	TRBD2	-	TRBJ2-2	TGTGCCAGCAGCTTAAGCGGGGGGGATCCCGGGGAGCTGTTTTTT	CASSLSGGDPGELFF
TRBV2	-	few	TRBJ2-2	TGTGCCAGCAGTGAAGGTACCGCTCGAAAAGACGCCGGGGAGCTGTTTTTT	CASSEGTARKDAGELFF
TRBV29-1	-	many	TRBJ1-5	TGCAGCGTTGACCCCGACGGTGCTGGGGGTCAGCCCCAGCATTTT	CSVDPDGAGGQPQHF
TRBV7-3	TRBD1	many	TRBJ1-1	TGTGCCAGCAGCTTAGGACAGGGGTTCACTGAAGCTTTCTTT	CASSLGQGFTEAFF
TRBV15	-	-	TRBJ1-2	TGTGCCACCAGCAGAGATCTAGGGGGCTATGGCTACACCTTC	CATSRDLGGYGYTF
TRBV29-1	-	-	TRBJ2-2	TGCAGCGTTGTGCAGGGGCAGAACACCGGGGAGCTGTTTTTT	CSVVQGQNTGELFF
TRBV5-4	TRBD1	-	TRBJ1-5	TGTGCCAGCAGCTTGGCTTTAGGGGGCGCGTACGCTCAGCCCCAGCATTTT	CASSLALGGAYAQPQHF
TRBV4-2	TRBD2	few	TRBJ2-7	TGTGCCAGCAGCCCCTGGACTAGCGGGGGGTTCTACGAGCAGTACTTC	CASSPWTSGGFYEQYF
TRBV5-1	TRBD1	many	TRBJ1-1	TGCGCCAGCAGCTTAGATGGACAGGGCGGATCTGAAGCTTTCTTT	CASSLDGQGGSEAFF
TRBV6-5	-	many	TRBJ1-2	TGTGCCAGCAGTTACTTTGGGGCGCGCAGTGGCTACACCTTC	CASSYFGARSGYTF
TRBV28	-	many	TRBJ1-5	TGTGCCAGCAGTTTATTCGGGGGCCCGAATAATCAGCCCCAGCATTTT	CASSLFGGPNNQPQHF
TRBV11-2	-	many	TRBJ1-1	TGTGCCAGCAGCTTATCGGCGAACACTGAAGCTTTCTTT	CASSLSANTEAFF
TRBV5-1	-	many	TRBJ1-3	TGCGCCAGCAGCTTGTACGGGGCAAGTGGAAACACCATATATTTT	CASSLYGASGNTIYF
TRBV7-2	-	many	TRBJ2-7	TGTGCCAGCAGCTTAGAACAGACCACCTACGAGCAGTACTTC	CASSLEQTTYEQYF
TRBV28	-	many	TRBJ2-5	TGTGCCAGCAGTTGGTTGTTGAGGGGGGGCCAAGAGACCCAGTACTTC	CASSWLLRGGQETQYF
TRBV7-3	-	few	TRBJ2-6	TGTGCCAGCAGCAGTGGCAGGGCCTCTGGGGCCAACGTCCTGACTTTC	CASSSGRASGANVLTF
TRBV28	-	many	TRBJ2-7	TGTGCCAGCAGCTCCGGTCCCTACGAGCAGTACTTC	CASSSGPYEQYF
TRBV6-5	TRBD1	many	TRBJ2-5	TGTGCCAGTCGACAGGGTCCGCAAGAGACCCAGTACTTC	CASRQGPQETQYF
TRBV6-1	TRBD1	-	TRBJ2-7	TGTGCCAGCAGTGGGACAGGGCTAATCTACGAGCAGTACTTC	CASSGTGLIYEQYF
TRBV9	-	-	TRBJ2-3	TGTGCCAGCAGCCACCCCTCCAGGGGCTTTAGCACAGATACGCAGTATTTT	CASSHPSRGFSTDTQYF
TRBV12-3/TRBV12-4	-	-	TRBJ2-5	TGTGCCAGCAGTTTTCGGGCGTGGGAAGAGACCCAGTACTTC	CASSFRAWEETQYF
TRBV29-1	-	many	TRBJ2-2	TGCAGCGCTAGGGAAGGAACCGGGGAGCTGTTTTTT	CSAREGTGELFF
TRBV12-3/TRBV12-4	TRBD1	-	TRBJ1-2	TGTGCCAGCAGTCCGACAGGGAGGGGCTACACCTTC	CASSPTGRGYTF